Included here is one T cell receptor (beta chain) sequence, with context. The length of the CDR3 is 14 residues. Germline V lookup: CDR1 MNHEY, CDR2 SVGAGI. Trimming took 6 bases from V and 5 from J; bases not matched to a gene: 6. The sample is drawn from a study of OX40 agonist ivuxolimab in advanced cancers. On the study more broadly: With a range of roughly 20 to 79, age averaged approximately 60 years, and 65% to 90% were male.

Clones were sequenced by immunoSEQ multiplex PCR, and TCRdb holds only the in-frame ones, with some missing. The repertoire consists of around 140,000 clones, with over 75% occurring once and the leading ten covering around 0.99%. The chain joins TRBV6-5 to TRBJ2-3; 9 nucleotides line up with TRBD2. The sequencing here drew on CD4+ or CD8+ T cells sorted from blood, taken in a trial of the OX40 agonist ivuxolimab. This TCR was recovered from an adult with an advanced solid tumor such as melanoma, head and neck, liver or kidney cancer. This CDR3 is CASRGAGGVDTQYF. The CDR3 DNA reads as TGTGCCAGCAGGGGGGCGGGAGGGGTAGATACGCAGTATTTT.